The T cell receptor (beta chain) under discussion was sequenced for a study of blood T cell repertoires in COVID-19. For the study at large: Both acute and convalescent COVID-19 samples were obtained from the United States, Italy and Spain.

During active infection, Seattle patients enrolled and were then monitored through disease. Per the authors' pipeline: Nucleated cell counts were estimated from reference gene primer amplification. Clones were sequenced by immunoSEQ multiplex PCR, and TCRdb holds only the in-frame ones, with some missing. From that table come the V and J calls and clone size; the DNA was used to work out D and trimming. The data show 450,000 or so clones, about 90% seen once. The receptor was derived from a man younger than 30 with COVID-19, enrolled during active disease. Sequencing was carried out using peripheral blood.

DNA of the CDR3: TGTGCCATCAGTGATCATGCGGGACTCTTCAATGAGCAGTTCTTC. Translation gives CAISDHAGLFNEQFF. The V and J genes are TRBV10-3 and TRBJ2-1, with a tentative D call TRBD2 (6 bases). Germline CDR1 and CDR2: ENHRY and SYGVKD. Trimming removed 3 bases from V and 6 bases from J, with 15 bases in between. There are 15 residues in the CDR3.